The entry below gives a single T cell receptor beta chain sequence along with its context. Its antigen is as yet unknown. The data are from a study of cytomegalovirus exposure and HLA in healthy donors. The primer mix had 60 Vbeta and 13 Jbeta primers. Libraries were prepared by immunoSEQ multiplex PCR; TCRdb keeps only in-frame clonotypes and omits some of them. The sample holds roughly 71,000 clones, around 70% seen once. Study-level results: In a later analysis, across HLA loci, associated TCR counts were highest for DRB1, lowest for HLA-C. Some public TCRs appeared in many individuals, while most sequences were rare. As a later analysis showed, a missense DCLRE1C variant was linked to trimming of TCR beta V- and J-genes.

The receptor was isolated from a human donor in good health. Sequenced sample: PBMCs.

The CDR3 coding sequence is TGTGCCAGCAGCACAGGGACAGGGTGGTACACTGAAGCTTTCTTT. It is translated as CASSTGTGWYTEAFF. This chain joins TRBV7-8 and TRBJ1-1; 9 bases line up with TRBD1. This CDR3 region has 15 residues. CDR1 and CDR2 (germline): SGHVS, FQNEAQ. V was clipped by 5 bases and J by 3 bases; unmatched bases: 7.